This T cell receptor (beta chain) was found in a study of T cell repertoires in cytomegalovirus infection. Germline lookup yields CDR1 LNHDA and CDR2 SQIVND (reference sequence). V shed 3 bases, J shed 7 bases, and the junction held 6 bases outside the gene matches. The CDR3 runs 14 residues. MiXCR, applied by TCRdb to the reads, yields one record per CDR3 protein. The table has 900,000 to 950,000 distinct CDR3 sequences, around 29% seen once; the top ten hold around 15%. The study, taken as a whole, reports: Clonotype analysis showed dominance of the ex vivo response by HLA-C-restricted CMV-specific TCR beta clonotypes.

A word on this clonotype: Its cognate antigen is unknown.

The chain joins TRBV19 to TRBJ1-1; 9 bases align to TRBD1. The sample in question was cultured CD8+ T cells from PBMCs, obtained from culture after CMV antigen stimulation. The clonotype originates from a human donor in good health (CMV status not recorded). Some clones in this sample may be carry-over from other donors' samples. The CDR3 loop reads CASSMGDRDFEAFF. As DNA, the CDR3 is TGTGCCAGTAGTATGGGGGACAGGGACTTTGAAGCTTTCTTT.